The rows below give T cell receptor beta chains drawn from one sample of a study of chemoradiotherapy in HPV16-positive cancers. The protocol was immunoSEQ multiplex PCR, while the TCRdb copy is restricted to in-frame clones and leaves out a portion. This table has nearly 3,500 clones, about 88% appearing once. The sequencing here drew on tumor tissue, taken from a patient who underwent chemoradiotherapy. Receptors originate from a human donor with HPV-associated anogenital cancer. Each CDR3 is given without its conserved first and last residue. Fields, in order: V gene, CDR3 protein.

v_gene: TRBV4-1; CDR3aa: ASSRSSITRQELATNEKLF
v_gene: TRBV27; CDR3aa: ASKRTGAYEQY
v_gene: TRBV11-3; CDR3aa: ASSPGTGWYEQF
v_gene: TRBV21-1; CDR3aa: ASSKVFEQY
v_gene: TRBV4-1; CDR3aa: ASSQEPHAGDSYNEQF
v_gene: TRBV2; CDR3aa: ASSEGGDTEAF
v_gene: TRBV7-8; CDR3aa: ASSLGTRDSPLH
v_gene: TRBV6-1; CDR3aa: ASSETMGSNSPLH
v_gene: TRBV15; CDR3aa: ATSRLAGELMVNEQF
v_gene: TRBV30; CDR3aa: AWNLRGSGNTIY
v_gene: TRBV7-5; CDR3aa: VRSLAGDEQREVEQY
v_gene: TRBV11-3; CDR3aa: ASSTGQAQTEAF
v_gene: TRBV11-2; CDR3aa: ASSLAEGWGYT
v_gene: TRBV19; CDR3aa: ASSISGATYEQY
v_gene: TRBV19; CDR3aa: ASSQDREGTEAF
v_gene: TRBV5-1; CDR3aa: ASSLGTDSDTEAF
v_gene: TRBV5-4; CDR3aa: ASSPRPERETQY
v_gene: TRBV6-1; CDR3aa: ASSDRGQVVDTQY
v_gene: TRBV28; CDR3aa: ASRSPYRDLSPYEQY
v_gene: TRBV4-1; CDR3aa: ASSHPGLAGGPRRGEQF
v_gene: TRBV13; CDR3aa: ASSAGLAGRSEQY
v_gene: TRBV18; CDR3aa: ASSPSAGTYSYEQY
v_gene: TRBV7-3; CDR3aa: ASSFGAAGGAGELF
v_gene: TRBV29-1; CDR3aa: SVIEGPNQPQH
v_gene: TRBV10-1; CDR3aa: ARGQGKYEQY
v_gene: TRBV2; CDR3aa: ASSERVSYEQY
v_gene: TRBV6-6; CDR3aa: AAGQNAYEQY
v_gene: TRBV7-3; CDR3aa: ASSSSRDPPGEQY
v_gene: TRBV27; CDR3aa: ASSFVPTRSYGYT
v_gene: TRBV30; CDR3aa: AWGPGPLMGTEAF
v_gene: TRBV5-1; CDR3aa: ASSLGNREIYNEQF
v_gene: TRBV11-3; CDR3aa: ASSLSGTSYNEQF
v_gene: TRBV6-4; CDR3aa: ASSDSSGWLAGVRRGAV
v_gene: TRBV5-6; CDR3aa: ASRQGQTYTGELF
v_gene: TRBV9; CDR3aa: ASSDGLAGVGETQY
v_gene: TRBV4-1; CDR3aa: ASSPTNGRDTDTQY
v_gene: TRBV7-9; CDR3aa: ASSLTGTGVEQY
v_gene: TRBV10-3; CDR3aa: AISEGTGQETQY
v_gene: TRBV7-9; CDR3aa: ASSRSVVVYEQY
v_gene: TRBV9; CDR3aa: ASSAGGGEQY
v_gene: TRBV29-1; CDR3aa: SVELRAGDYT